The text below deals with one T cell receptor (beta chain). The same CDR3 can be traced to other DNA sequences in this sample. These data belong to a study of cytomegalovirus exposure and HLA in healthy donors. Germline V gene lookup returns CDR1 SGDLS and CDR2 YYNGEE. This CDR3 comprises 15 residues. V was pared by 2 bases and J by 2 bases, with 3 bases of the junction left unmatched. The PCR contained 60 Vbeta and 13 Jbeta primers. Measured with immunoSEQ multiplex PCR; TCRdb has only the in-frame clones, and not every one. Of around 140,000 clones listed, 9.7% are singletons. This TCR was sampled from a man in his forties or fifties in good health and CMV-seronegative. This chain joins TRBV9 and TRBJ2-7; 11 nucleotides match TRBD2. The source material was PBMCs. The CDR3 region is CASSVGTSGTYEQYF. The CDR3 DNA sequence: TGTGCCAGCAGCGTCGGGACTAGCGGCACCTACGAGCAGTACTTC.